This record concerns one TCR beta chain sequence. Its target is not known. The data originate from a study of cytomegalovirus exposure and HLA in healthy donors. Overall study findings and caveats: Analysis performed later found about 18,000 TCR beta sequences associated with HLA alleles at 0.05 false discovery rate.

PCR primers comprised 60 Vbeta and 13 Jbeta primers. The method was immunoSEQ multiplex PCR; TCRdb's version includes in-frame clones alone and lacks a portion of them. Of under 250,000 clones listed, 70% to 90% are singletons. V shed 3 bases, J shed 7 bases, and the junction held 6 bases outside the gene matches. The length of the CDR3 is 13 residues. Looked up from germline, CDR1 is GTSNPN and CDR2 is SVGIG (reference sequence). The chain recombines TRBV30 with TRBJ1-2; 9 nucleotides agree with TRBD1. Sequenced input: PBMCs. The clonotype originates from an older woman in good health and CMV-seropositive. The CDR3 is CAWRAGTGFGYTF. The CDR3 DNA sequence: TGTGCCTGGAGAGCCGGGACAGGGTTTGGCTACACCTTC.